The sequence of this T cell receptor beta chain was determined in a study of Graves' ophthalmopathy and Graves' hyperthyroidism. This CDR3 has 14 amino acids. TCR beta CDR3 amplification used RNA transcripts. First-round RT-PCR with HTBI primers preceded a second-round multiplex PCR. Via MiXCR, TCRdb re-called the multiplex PCR reads, giving one row per CDR3 protein. The sample lists about 700,000 distinct CDR3 sequences; 35% to 50% were seen once. This clonotype was seen just once. The antigen is undetermined. This sequence may be a read error, since a much larger clone differs from it by one base. Because the CDR3 is missing its conserved closing phenylalanine or tryptophan, this is likely a read error. The study's findings and limits: Sensitivity reached 70.59% and specificity roughly 72% when the model predicted ophthalmopathy progression. Using a 13-signature model, the authors split ophthalmopathy from stable hyperthyroidism, with 85% to 90% sensitivity and around 84% specificity.

Those donors who had ophthalmopathy presented with moderate-to-severe activity, a CAS of ≥3, a NOSPECS of ≥4 and a duration under 3 months. This rearrangement joins TRBV12-3 or TRBV12-4 to TRBJ1-1; D call uncertain. This clonotype was sampled from an adult man with Graves' ophthalmopathy. Sequences were obtained from peripheral blood. In DNA form, the CDR3 reads TGTGCTAGTGCTTCGACCCCCCCCAACACTGAAGCTTTCCTT. Translated: CASASTPPNTEAFL.